A single sample is the source of the 7 T cell receptor beta chains below, sequenced in a study of early T cells in non-severe SARS-CoV-2 infection. TCRdb itself ran the 5' RACE reads through MiXCR, one entry per CDR3 protein. This table has tens of thousands of distinct CDR3 sequences, about 10% appearing once. The sample comprised whole blood. Source of these receptors: an adult who was a healthcare worker with PCR-confirmed SARS-CoV-2 infection or an uninfected control (not recorded which).

This clonotype was seen a handful of times. The chain combines TRBV18 with TRBJ2-2; 11 nucleotides line up with TRBD1. Germline V CDR1 and CDR2: KGHSH, LQKENI. This CDR3 is built from 17 residues. V gave up 3 bases and J gave up 3 bases; unmatched junction bases: 6. The CDR3 DNA follows: TGTGCCAGCTCACCCCTGGACAGGGGGCCGGACACCGGGGAGCTGTTTTTT. Its translation: CASSPLDRGPDTGELFF.

The sample holds a few counts of this clonotype. The rearrangement joins TRBV7-6 to TRBJ1-1; no clear D. Germline values: CDR1 SGHVS, CDR2 FNYEAQ. Deletions cut 1 base from V and 0 bases from J, with 12 bases between. This CDR3 has 16 amino acids. CDR3: CASSLGSPPLNTEAFF. CDR3 nucleotides: TGTGCCAGCAGCTTAGGCTCCCCTCCTTTGAACACTGAAGCTTTCTTT.

The J gene is TRBJ2-1, the V gene TRBV5-1, with 9 bases aligning to TRBD1. Per germline, CDR1 SGHRS and CDR2 YFSETQ. This CDR3 has 14 residues. Unmatched junction bases numbered 7, after V lost 6 bases and J lost 6 bases. The CDR3 spells CASNPGQGGNEQFF. In DNA, the CDR3 is TGCGCCAGCAACCCGGGACAGGGAGGCAATGAGCAGTTCTTC.

Many counts were recorded for this clonotype. The rearrangement joins TRBV4-1 to TRBJ1-2; 7 bases match TRBD1. The V gene end was trimmed by 1 base and the J gene end by 5 bases; junction bases not matched to a gene: 4. Per germline, CDR1 MGHRA and CDR2 YSYEKL. CDR3 size: 14 residues. Here the CDR3 reads CASSQGQGSYGYTF. In nucleotides, the CDR3 is TGCGCCAGCAGCCAAGGACAGGGATCATATGGCTACACCTTC.

This rearrangement joins TRBV4-3 to TRBJ2-5; 14 nucleotides agree with TRBD2. V lost 0 bases to trimming and J lost 3 bases; unmatched junction nucleotides: 3. The V gene's germline CDR1 is LGHNA and CDR2 YSLEER. This CDR3 spans 17 amino acids. The CDR3 nucleotides read TGCGCCAGCAGCCAAGATCTGGGACTAGCGGGGGAAGAGACCCAGTACTTC. This sequence encodes CASSQDLGLAGEETQYF.

This clonotype was recorded many times. The genes are TRBV20-1 and TRBJ2-5; D is perhaps TRBD2 (7 bases). Trimming left V 5 bases short and J 5 bases short, with 18 bases between. The germline CDR1 and CDR2 sequences are DFQATT and SNEGSKA (reference sequence). The length of the CDR3 is 14 residues. The CDR3 DNA reads as TGCAGTGCTCCCCACCGGGGGGCCGGGGAGACCCAGTACTTC. Translated: CSAPHRGAGETQYF.

The chain links TRBV29-1 to TRBJ2-2; TRBD1 might be the D (5 bases). The germline CDR1 and CDR2 sequences are SQVTM and ANQGSEA. This CDR3 has 11 residues. Trimming took 7 bases from V and 5 from J, leaving 8 bases between them. The chain's CDR3 is CSGGATGELFF. CDR3 nucleotide sequence: TGCAGCGGTGGGGCGACCGGGGAGCTGTTTTTT.